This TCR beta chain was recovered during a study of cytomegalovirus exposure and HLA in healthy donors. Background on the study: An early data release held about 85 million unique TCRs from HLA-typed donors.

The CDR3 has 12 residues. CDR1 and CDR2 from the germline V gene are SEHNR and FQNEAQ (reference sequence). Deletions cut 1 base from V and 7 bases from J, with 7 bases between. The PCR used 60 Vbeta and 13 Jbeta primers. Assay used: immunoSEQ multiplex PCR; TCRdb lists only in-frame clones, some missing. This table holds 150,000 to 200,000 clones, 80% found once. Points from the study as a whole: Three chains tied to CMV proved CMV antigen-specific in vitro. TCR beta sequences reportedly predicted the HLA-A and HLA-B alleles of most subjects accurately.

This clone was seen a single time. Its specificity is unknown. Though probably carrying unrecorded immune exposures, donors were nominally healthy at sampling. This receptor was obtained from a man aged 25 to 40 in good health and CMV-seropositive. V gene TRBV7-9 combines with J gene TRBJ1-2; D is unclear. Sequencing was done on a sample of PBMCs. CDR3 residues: CASSLGGLGYTF. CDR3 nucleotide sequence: TGTGCCAGCAGCTTAGGAGGTCTTGGCTACACCTTC.